This TCR beta chain was retrieved from a study of tumor-infiltrating lymphocytes in primary liver carcinoma. TCR beta cDNA was prepared out of roughly 0.5 ug total RNA by means of a constant-region primer. Three rounds of nested multiplex PCR with slightly modified ARM-PCR produced TCR beta libraries. In the first two PCR rounds, TRBV1-TRBV30 forward primers were paired with a C-beta reverse primer, and each round lasted approximately 9 cycles. A single record per CDR3 protein comes from TCRdb applying MiXCR to the multiplex PCR reads. The repertoire holds tens of thousands of distinct CDR3 sequences, with 60% to 85% as singletons. Germline CDR1 is MNHEY and CDR2 is SVGEGT. V was cut by 5 bases and J by 7 bases, with 14 bases left in between. This CDR3 comprises 13 residues. For each extraction, RNA and DNA were obtained together from 20-30 mg of unsorted bulk tissue. Surgical resection was used to treat these primary liver carcinoma patients.

Within the sample, this clonotype is medium-sized. The sequencing input was liver tumor tissue from sampling region 4. The subset: tumor region T4, right-lateral pole. The chain is built from TRBV6-2 or TRBV6-3 and TRBJ1-2; tentatively, D is TRBD1 (5 bases). This clonotype originated in a woman aged 25-40 years with primary liver carcinoma and hepatitis B virus infection. In DNA form, the CDR3 reads TGTGCCAGCAGTCTTCAGGGCTACGGTGGCTACACCTTC. It codes for CASSLQGYGGYTF.